This TCR beta chain came from a study of T cell clonality in common variable immunodeficiency. There are many counts of this clone. The observed sequence ends 3 residues before the CDR3 terminus, with the missing tail filled in from the germline J gene. V shed 4 bases and J 2 bases; nucleotides not matched to a gene: 5. From germline, CDR1 is SGHRS and CDR2 YFSETQ. The CDR3 totals 14 residues. Libraries were prepared by immunoSEQ multiplex PCR; TCRdb keeps only in-frame clonotypes and omits some of them. The sample was found to contain tens of thousands of clones, and every one recurs. This rearrangement joins TRBV5-1 to TRBJ1-1, with 7 bases that match TRBD1. Sequencing was carried out using peripheral blood mononuclear cells. The sequence derives from a person aged 18-69 years in good health. CDR3 bases read: TGCGCCAGCAGCCAGGGACAGCGAAACACTGAA. It yields the protein CASSQGQRNTE. The whole CDR3 protein reads CASSQGQRNTEAFF.